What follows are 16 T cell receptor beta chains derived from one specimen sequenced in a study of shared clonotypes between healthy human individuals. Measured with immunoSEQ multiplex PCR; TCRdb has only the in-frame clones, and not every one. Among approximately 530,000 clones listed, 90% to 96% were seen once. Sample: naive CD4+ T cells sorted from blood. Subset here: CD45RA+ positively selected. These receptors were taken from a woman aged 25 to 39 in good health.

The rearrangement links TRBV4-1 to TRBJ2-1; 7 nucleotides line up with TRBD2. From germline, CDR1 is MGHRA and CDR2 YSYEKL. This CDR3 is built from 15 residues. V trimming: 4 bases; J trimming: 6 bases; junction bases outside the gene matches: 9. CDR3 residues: CASSLLGLDSNEQFF. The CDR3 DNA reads TGCGCCAGCAGCCTTTTAGGACTAGATTCCAATGAGCAGTTCTTC.

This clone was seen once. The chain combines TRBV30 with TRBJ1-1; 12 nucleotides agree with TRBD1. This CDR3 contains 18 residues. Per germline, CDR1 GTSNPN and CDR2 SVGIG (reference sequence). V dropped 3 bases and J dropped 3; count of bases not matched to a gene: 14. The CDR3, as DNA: TGTGCCTGGAGCGCTCGCGGGACAGGGGGCGTCTGGGACACTGAAGCTTTCTTT. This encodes CAWSARGTGGVWDTEAFF.

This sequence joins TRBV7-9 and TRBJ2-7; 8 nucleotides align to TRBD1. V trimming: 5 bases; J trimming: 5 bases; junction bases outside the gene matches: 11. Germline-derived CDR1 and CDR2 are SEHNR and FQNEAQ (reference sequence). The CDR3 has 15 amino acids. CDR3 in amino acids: CASSPQGAISHEQYF. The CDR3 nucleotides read TGTGCCAGCAGCCCCCAGGGGGCCATTTCCCACGAGCAGTACTTC.

The CDR3: CAWDQQGPGDSPLHF. The DNA of the CDR3 is TGTGCCTGGGACCAACAGGGCCCGGGGGATTCACCCCTCCACTTT. This chain uses TRBV30 with TRBJ1-6; maybe TRBD1 (6 bases). The CDR3 is 15 residues long. V shed 5 bases and J shed 8 bases, with 19 bases lying between them. CDR1 and CDR2 (germline): GTSNPN, SVGIG (reference sequence).

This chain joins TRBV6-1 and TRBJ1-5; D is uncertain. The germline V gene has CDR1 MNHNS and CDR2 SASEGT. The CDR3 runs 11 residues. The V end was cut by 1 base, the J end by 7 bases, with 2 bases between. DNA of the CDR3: TGTGCCAGCAGTGAAGGGCAGCCCCAGCATTTT. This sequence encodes CASSEGQPQHF.

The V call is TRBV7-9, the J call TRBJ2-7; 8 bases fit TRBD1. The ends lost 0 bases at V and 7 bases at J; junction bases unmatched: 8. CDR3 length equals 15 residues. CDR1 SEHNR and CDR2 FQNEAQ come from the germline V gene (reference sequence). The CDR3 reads CASSLALSGGEEQYF. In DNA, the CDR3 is TGTGCCAGCAGCTTAGCGCTCTCAGGGGGCGAAGAGCAGTACTTC.

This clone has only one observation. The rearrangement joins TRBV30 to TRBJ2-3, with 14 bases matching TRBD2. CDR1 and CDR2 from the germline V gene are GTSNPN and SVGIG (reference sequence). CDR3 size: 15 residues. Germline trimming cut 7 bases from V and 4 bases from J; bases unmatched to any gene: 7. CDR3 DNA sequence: TGTGCCTTGACGCTGGGACTAGCGGGAGCAGATACGCAGTATTTT. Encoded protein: CALTLGLAGADTQYF.

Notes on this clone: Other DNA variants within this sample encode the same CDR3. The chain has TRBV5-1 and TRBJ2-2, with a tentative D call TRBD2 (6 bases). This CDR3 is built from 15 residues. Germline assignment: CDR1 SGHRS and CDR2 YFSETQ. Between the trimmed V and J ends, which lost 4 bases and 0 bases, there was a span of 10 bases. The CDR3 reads CASSRGGANTGELFF. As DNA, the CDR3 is TGCGCCAGCAGCCGGGGAGGTGCGAACACCGGGGAGCTGTTTTTT. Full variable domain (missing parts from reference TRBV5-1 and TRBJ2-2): KAGVTQTPRYLIKTRGQQVTLSCSPISGHRSVSWYQQTPGQGLQFLFEYFSETQRNKGNFPGRFSGRQFSNSRSEMNVSTLELGDSALYLCASSRGGANTGELFFGEGSRLTVL.

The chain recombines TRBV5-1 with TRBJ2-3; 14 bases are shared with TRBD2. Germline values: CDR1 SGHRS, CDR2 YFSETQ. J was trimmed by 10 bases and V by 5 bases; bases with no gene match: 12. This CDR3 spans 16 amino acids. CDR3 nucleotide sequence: TGCGCCAGCAGAGAACGTGGGACTAGCGGGAGTCCCGCGCAGTATTTT. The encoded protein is CASRERGTSGSPAQYF.

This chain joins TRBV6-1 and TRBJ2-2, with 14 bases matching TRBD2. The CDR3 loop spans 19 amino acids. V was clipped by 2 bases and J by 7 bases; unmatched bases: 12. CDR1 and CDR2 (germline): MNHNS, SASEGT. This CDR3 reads CASSELVVGLAGVSGELFF. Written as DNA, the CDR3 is TGTGCCAGCAGTGAATTAGTTGTGGGACTAGCGGGAGTTAGCGGGGAGCTGTTTTTT.

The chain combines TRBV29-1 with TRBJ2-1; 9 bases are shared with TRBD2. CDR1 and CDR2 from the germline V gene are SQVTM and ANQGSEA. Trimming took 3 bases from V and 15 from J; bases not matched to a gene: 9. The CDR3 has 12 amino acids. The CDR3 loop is CSVDGASGKGFF. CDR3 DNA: TGCAGCGTTGACGGGGCTAGCGGGAAGGGGTTCTTC.

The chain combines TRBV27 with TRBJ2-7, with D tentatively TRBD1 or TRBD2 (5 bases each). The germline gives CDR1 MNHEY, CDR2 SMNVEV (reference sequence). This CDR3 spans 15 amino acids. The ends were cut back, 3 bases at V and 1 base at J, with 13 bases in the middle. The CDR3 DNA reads TGTGCCAGCAGTTTCTATAGGGACGATTCCTACGAGCAGTACTTC. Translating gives CASSFYRDDSYEQYF.

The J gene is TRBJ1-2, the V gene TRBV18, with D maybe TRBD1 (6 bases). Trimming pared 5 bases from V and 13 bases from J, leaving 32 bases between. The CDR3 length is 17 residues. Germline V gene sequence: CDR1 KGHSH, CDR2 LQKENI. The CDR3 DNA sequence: TGTGCCAGCTCATCGCCAATTAGTCAGGGACTGGGGGCTACACTCACCTTC. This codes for CASSSPISQGLGATLTF. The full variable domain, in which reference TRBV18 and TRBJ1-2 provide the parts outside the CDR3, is NAGVMQNPRHLVRRRGQEARLRCSPMKGHSHVYWYRQLPEEGLKFMVYLQKENIIDESGMPKERFSAEFPKEGPSILRIQQVVRGDSAAYFCASSSPISQGLGATLTFGSGTRLTVV.

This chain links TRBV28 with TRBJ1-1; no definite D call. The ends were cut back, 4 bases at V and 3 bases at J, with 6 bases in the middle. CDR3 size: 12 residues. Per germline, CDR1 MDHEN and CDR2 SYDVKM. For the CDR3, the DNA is TGTGCCAGCAGTTCAGGTTACACTGAAGCTTTCTTT. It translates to CASSSGYTEAFF.

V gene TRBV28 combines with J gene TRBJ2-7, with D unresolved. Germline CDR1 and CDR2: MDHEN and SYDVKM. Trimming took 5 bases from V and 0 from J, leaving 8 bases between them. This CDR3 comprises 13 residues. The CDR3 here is CASSHLGSYEQYF. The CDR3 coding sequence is TGTGCCAGCAGTCACTTGGGCTCCTACGAGCAGTACTTC.

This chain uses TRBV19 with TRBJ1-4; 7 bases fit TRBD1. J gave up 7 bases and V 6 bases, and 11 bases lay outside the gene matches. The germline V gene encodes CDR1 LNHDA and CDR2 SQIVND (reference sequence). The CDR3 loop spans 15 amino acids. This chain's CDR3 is CASSTPDREGEKLFF. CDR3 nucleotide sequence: TGTGCCAGTAGCACCCCAGACAGGGAAGGTGAAAAACTGTTTTTT.